Below are 32 T cell receptor beta chains sequenced from a single sample in a study of metastatic and nonmetastatic thyroid tumors. Through MiXCR, TCRdb re-clonotyped the PCR reads. This sample has several thousand clones, with around 15% found just once. No patient received treatment before thyroid surgery. The sequencing sample was made of tumor tissue. The receptors originated from a male donor with papillary thyroid cancer or a benign thyroid nodule (not recorded which). Some clones in this sample may be carry-over from other donors' samples.

This clone was picked up many times. The chain joins TRBV7-8 to TRBJ2-6, with D possibly matching TRBD1 (5 bases). The CDR3 length is 16 residues. Per the germline V gene, CDR1 is SGHVS and CDR2 is FQNEAQ. Trimming cost V 11 bases and J 1 base, with 18 bases left between them. The CDR3 region has the DNA TGTGCCGGTGCAGGGCCGTTCGTTTCTGGGGCCAACGTCCTGACTTTC. As protein: CAGAGPFVSGANVLTF.

This clone was found many times. The rearrangement uses TRBV5-4 and TRBJ2-3, with D possibly called TRBD1 or TRBD2 (6 bases each). CDR3 size: 15 residues. CDR1 is SGHNT, CDR2 YYREEE, per germline (reference sequence). The germline V and J ends were trimmed by 4 bases and 1 base, with 13 bases remaining between them. CDR3 loop: CASSPGGWGTDTQYF. CDR3 sequence (DNA): TGTGCCAGCAGCCCCGGGGGCTGGGGCACAGATACGCAGTATTTT.

In its sample, this clone ranks as medium-sized (0.01 to 0.1%). The CDR3 DNA reads as TGTGCCAGCAGTCCGAATCGGGGAGAAGGCTACACCTTC. This gives the protein CASSPNRGEGYTF. The chain joins TRBV27 to TRBJ1-2; D is uncertain. The CDR3 is 13 residues long. The ends were cut back, 5 bases at V and 8 bases at J, with 15 bases in the middle. Germline-derived CDR1 and CDR2 are MNHEY and SMNVEV (reference sequence).

This clone is medium-sized. The chain is built from TRBV5-1 and TRBJ2-2, with 7 bases identical to TRBD2. There are 15 residues in the CDR3. The V gene end was trimmed by 3 bases and the J gene end by 0 bases; junction bases not matched to a gene: 2. Germline CDR1 SGHRS, CDR2 YFSETQ. CDR3 protein: CASSSGLANTGELFF. The CDR3 DNA follows: TGCGCCAGCAGCTCCGGACTAGCGAACACCGGGGAGCTGTTTTTT.

This clone was seen a handful of times. Other DNA sequences from this sample encode an identical CDR3 as well. This chain joins TRBV11-3 and TRBJ2-3; a weak D match, TRBD2 (5 bases). The CDR3 totals 13 residues. Germline assignment: CDR1 SGHNT and CDR2 YENEEA. Trimming stripped 4 bases from V and 6 bases from J, with 11 bases between. Here the CDR3 DNA reads TGTGCCAGCAGCTCAGCCAGCGGCGATACGCAGTATTTT. This translates into CASSSASGDTQYF.

In this sample, this clone is medium-sized (0.01 to 0.1%). In DNA, the CDR3 is TGTGCCAGCAGTTTACAAGGGGCTGGTGCAGATACGCAGTATTTT. This codes for CASSLQGAGADTQYF. J is TRBJ2-3 and V is TRBV27; TRBD1 is a possible D gene (5 bases). The germline CDR1 and CDR2 sequences are MNHEY and SMNVEV (reference sequence). With 2 bases removed from V and 4 bases from J, the gap between germline ends came to 13 bases. CDR3 length: 15 amino acids.

J is TRBJ1-3 and V is TRBV10-3; the match to TRBD1 covers 7 bases. The CDR3 contains 14 residues. J gave up 2 bases and V 10 bases, and 8 bases lay outside the gene matches. Germline CDR1 ENHRY, CDR2 SYGVKD. The CDR3 coding sequence is TGTGCCAGCCGACAGGGCCTAGCTGGAAACACCATATATTTT. Translated, it gives CASRQGLAGNTIYF.

This clone has at least ten counts. This chain connects TRBV5-1 to TRBJ1-5; D is undetermined. CDR1 is SGHRS and CDR2 is YFSETQ in the germline V gene. The V end was cut by 0 bases, the J end by 3 bases, with 10 bases between. This CDR3 spans 15 amino acids. CDR3 sequence reads: CASSLDSRSNQPQHF. As DNA, the CDR3 is TGCGCCAGCAGCTTGGATTCCAGGTCCAATCAGCCCCAGCATTTT.

CDR3 protein: CASGLGGPAYNEQFF. The CDR3 coding sequence is TGTGCTAGTGGTTTGGGCGGGCCGGCCTACAATGAGCAGTTCTTC. The chain is built from TRBV12-5 and TRBJ2-1; a possible D gene is TRBD2 (5 bases). This CDR3 has 15 amino acids. The germline V gene has CDR1 LGHNT and CDR2 FRNRAP. Trimming removed 1 base from V and 2 bases from J, with 9 bases in between.

Judged by abundance, this clone is medium-sized. V usage is TRBV28 and J usage is TRBJ2-7; D gene ambiguous. Per germline, CDR1 MDHEN and CDR2 SYDVKM. CDR3 length: 15 amino acids. Between the trimmed V and J ends, which lost 3 bases and 0 bases, there was a span of 12 bases. The CDR3, as DNA: TGTGCCAGCAGTTTTCCCACGGGCCGCTCCTACGAGCAGTACTTC. It specifies CASSFPTGRSYEQYF.

The CDR3 DNA reads TGTGCCAGCAGTAAAGTCGGGCTAGCGGGGGGTCGGTGGGATGAGCAGTTCTTC. This sequence encodes CASSKVGLAGGRWDEQFF. The V gene is TRBV6-4, the J gene TRBJ2-1; TRBD2 matches 11 bases. CDR1 is MRHNA and CDR2 is SNTAGT in the germline V gene. V lost 5 bases and J lost 8; bases outside the gene matches: 17. CDR3 length: 18 residues.

Many counts were recorded for this clone. It may be a read error: a sequence one base away is much more abundant. The rearrangement joins TRBV30 to TRBJ1-2; D is unclear. Looked up from germline, CDR1 is GTSNPN and CDR2 is SVGIG (reference sequence). The CDR3 covers 14 residues. CDR3 sequence (DNA): TGTACCCGGACTACTGAGGGTTTCAACTATGGCTACACCTTC. Protein: CTRTTEGFNYGYTF.

This clone is judged medium-sized. The chain couples TRBV2 to TRBJ1-2; TRBD1 might be the D (6 bases). Germline V CDR1 and CDR2: SNHLY, FYNNEI. CDR3 size: 14 residues. The V and J ends lost 5 bases and 2 bases respectively, with 12 bases between them. The CDR3: CASSPGTLNYGYTF. CDR3 DNA: TGTGCCAGCAGTCCCGGGACATTAAACTATGGCTACACCTTC.

Judged by abundance, this clone is medium-sized (0.01 to 0.1%). This sequence joins TRBV10-3 and TRBJ2-7; 10 nucleotides agree with TRBD2. Germline CDR1 reads ENHRY; CDR2 reads SYGVKD. The junction had 5 bases not matched to a gene; V was cut back by 4 bases and J by 2 bases. The CDR3 consists of 15 residues. The CDR3, as DNA: TGTGCCATCAGTGGGACTAGCGGAACCACCTACGAGCAGTACTTC. It is translated as CAISGTSGTTYEQYF.

By proportion, this clone is medium-sized. V and J are TRBV2 and TRBJ2-5; a possible D gene is TRBD2 (6 bases). This CDR3 comprises 15 residues. Germline V gene sequence: CDR1 SNHLY, CDR2 FYNNEI. Trimming pared 5 bases from V and 1 base from J, leaving 14 bases between. The CDR3 loop is CASSPEGIRQETQYF. Written as DNA, the CDR3 is TGTGCCAGCAGTCCGGAGGGGATTCGCCAAGAGACCCAGTACTTC.

In this sample, this clone is medium-sized. This chain connects TRBV6-1 to TRBJ2-5, with 12 bases lining up with TRBD1. Germline CDR1 reads MNHNS; CDR2 reads SASEGT. This CDR3 is built from 18 residues. Trimming took 4 bases from V and 5 from J; bases not matched to a gene: 14. CDR3: CASSGKGDRGPGRETQYF. For the CDR3, the DNA is TGTGCCAGCAGTGGGAAAGGGGACAGGGGGCCGGGTCGGGAGACCCAGTACTTC.

The J gene is TRBJ1-2, the V gene TRBV27; 8 bases align to TRBD1. The CDR3 is 15 amino acids. Trimming removed 5 bases from V and 4 bases from J; junction bases left unmatched: 9. Germline assignment: CDR1 MNHEY and CDR2 SMNVEV (reference sequence). The CDR3 region has the DNA TGTGCCAGCAGTCGAACAGGGGGTCCCACCTATGGCTACACCTTC. Encoded protein: CASSRTGGPTYGYTF.

This sequence joins TRBV6-1 and TRBJ2-5, with 12 bases identical to TRBD2. The CDR3 consists of 16 residues. Trimming took 6 bases from V and 4 from J; bases not matched to a gene: 9. Looked up from germline, CDR1 is MNHNS and CDR2 is SASEGT. Here the CDR3 DNA reads TGTGCCAGCAGCCCCCGGACTAGCGGGGCAGGAGAGACCCAGTACTTC. Protein: CASSPRTSGAGETQYF.

This clone has a count of ten or more. The J gene is TRBJ2-3, the V gene TRBV18, with TRBD1 matching over 7 bases. The germline gives CDR1 KGHSH, CDR2 LQKENI. With 4 bases clipped from V and 2 bases from J, the junction kept 3 bases outside the gene matches. The CDR3 covers 14 residues. CDR3 loop: CASSLGTDTDTQYF. DNA of the CDR3: TGTGCCAGCTCACTCGGGACAGACACAGATACGCAGTATTTT. The whole variable domain, filled in from reference TRBV18 and TRBJ2-3, reads NAGVMQNPRHLVRRRGQEARLRCSPMKGHSHVYWYRQLPEEGLKFMVYLQKENIIDESGMPKERFSAEFPKEGPSILRIQQVVRGDSAAYFCASSLGTDTDTQYFGPGTRLTVL.

This clone was seen at least ten times. The chain recombines TRBV3-1 with TRBJ1-2; D may be TRBD1 (5 bases). V was pared by 2 bases and J by 4 bases, with 17 bases between. Germline CDR1 reads LGHDT; CDR2 reads YNNKEL (reference sequence). The CDR3 has 16 residues. The DNA for the CDR3 is TGTGCCAGCAGCCAAAAACCCGGCAGGGACGGCTATGGCTACACCTTC. Translated: CASSQKPGRDGYGYTF.

This clone was observed many times. The gene calls are TRBV11-2 and TRBJ1-2; TRBD1 matches at 11 bases. Per the germline V gene, CDR1 is SGHAT and CDR2 is FQNNGV. The CDR3 covers 16 residues. With V trimmed by 5 bases and J by 8 bases, 13 bases remained unmatched. This CDR3 is CASSAQTGQGARGYTF. DNA for the CDR3: TGTGCCAGCAGCGCCCAAACCGGACAGGGGGCGCGGGGCTACACCTTC.

The chain combines TRBV20-1 with TRBJ2-7, with TRBD2 identical over 13 bases. V was pared by 3 bases and J by 7 bases, with 12 bases of the junction left unmatched. The CDR3 loop spans 16 amino acids. Germline-derived CDR1 and CDR2 are DFQATT and SNEGSKA (reference sequence). Here the CDR3 reads CSARVGTSGIICEQYF. CDR3 nucleotides: TGCAGTGCTAGGGTCGGGACTAGCGGGATTATATGTGAGCAGTACTTC.

This clone was picked up a small number of times. The chain uses TRBV10-3 and TRBJ2-7; D is perhaps TRBD1 (6 bases). Deletions cut 5 bases from V and 2 bases from J, with 13 bases between. Germline lookup yields CDR1 ENHRY and CDR2 SYGVKD. This CDR3 has 14 residues. The CDR3 DNA is TGTGCCATCAGTAGGGACACATTCACCTACGAGCAGTACTTC. Translation: CAISRDTFTYEQYF.

The chain combines TRBV27 with TRBJ2-2, with TRBD2 as a possible D gene (5 bases). The CDR3 consists of 14 residues. Per the germline V gene, CDR1 is MNHEY and CDR2 is SMNVEV (reference sequence). V was shortened by 7 bases and J by 0 bases, with 9 bases between the two germline ends. As DNA, the CDR3 is TGTGCCAGCAAGGCTAGCCCGAACACCGGGGAGCTGTTTTTT. Protein: CASKASPNTGELFF.

In this sample, this clone turned up many times. The chain combines TRBV6-4 with TRBJ1-1, with 7 bases lining up with TRBD1. CDR3 length: 13 amino acids. CDR1 and CDR2 (germline): MRHNA, SNTAGT. V shed 6 bases, J shed 1 base, and the junction held 2 bases outside the gene matches. CDR3 region: CASSRQGNTEAFF. DNA for the CDR3: TGTGCCAGCAGCCGACAGGGGAACACTGAAGCTTTCTTT.

This clone was seen ten or more times. This chain's CDR3 is CASSSVRGQASGVNEQFF. For the CDR3, the DNA is TGTGCCAGCAGTTCAGTCCGGGGGCAGGCTAGCGGGGTTAATGAGCAGTTCTTC. This chain joins TRBV7-8 and TRBJ2-1, with 9 nucleotides matching TRBD2. The CDR3 is 18 amino acids. Trimming took 6 bases from V and 7 from J; bases not matched to a gene: 19. Germline assignment: CDR1 SGHVS and CDR2 FQNEAQ.

This clone came up a few times. A much larger clone is a single base away; this may be a read error. The chain carries TRBV5-6 and TRBJ2-1, with TRBD1 as a possible D gene (6 bases). Deletions cut 6 bases from V and 4 bases from J, with 8 bases between. Germline V gene sequence: CDR1 SGHDT, CDR2 YYEEEE. The CDR3 is 12 amino acids. The CDR3 DNA is TGTGCCAGCAATGGACAGTACAATGAGCAGTTCTTC. This encodes CASNGQYNEQFF.

The chain uses TRBV2 and TRBJ2-7; D gene unclear. V was pared by 6 bases and J by 2 bases, with 8 bases between. Per germline, CDR1 SNHLY and CDR2 FYNNEI. This CDR3 has 12 residues. The chain's CDR3 is CASSPDAYEQYF. In DNA form, the CDR3 reads TGTGCCAGCAGCCCGGATGCCTACGAGCAGTACTTC.

In its sample, this clone was seen a few times. The chain recombines TRBV28 with TRBJ2-3; 8 bases align to TRBD2. J was trimmed by 4 bases and V by 4 bases; bases with no gene match: 4. Germline V lookup: CDR1 MDHEN, CDR2 SYDVKM. The CDR3 is made up of 14 amino acids. DNA for the CDR3: TGTGCCAGCAGTTGGGTCGGGAGGGCAGATACGCAGTATTTT. Translated: CASSWVGRADTQYF.

This clone occurred a few times. The CDR3 sequence: CASSSGIGATGELFF. CDR3 coding DNA: TGTGCCAGCAGTTCCGGCATAGGGGCCACCGGGGAGCTGTTTTTT. The rearrangement uses TRBV28 and TRBJ2-2; TRBD1 might be the D (5 bases). Trimming left V 4 bases short and J 4 bases short, with 13 bases between. The CDR3 contains 15 residues. Germline assignment: CDR1 MDHEN and CDR2 SYDVKM.

Within the sample, this clone is medium-sized. This sequence joins TRBV5-1 and TRBJ2-3; TRBD2 matches at 12 bases. Trimming cost V 0 bases and J 4 bases; bases outside gene matches: 3. This CDR3 is built from 16 residues. Germline CDR1 is SGHRS and CDR2 is YFSETQ. CDR3 region: CASSLGTSGDSDTQYF. The CDR3 DNA sequence: TGCGCCAGCAGCTTGGGGACTAGCGGGGACTCAGATACGCAGTATTTT.

This clone rates as medium-sized (0.01 to 0.1%). The chain uses TRBV7-8 and TRBJ2-1; either TRBD1 or TRBD2 may fit D (5 bases each). Per germline, CDR1 SGHVS and CDR2 FQNEAQ. Deletions cut 5 bases from V and 5 bases from J, with 19 bases between. The CDR3 loop spans 16 amino acids. The CDR3 DNA reads TGTGCCAGCAGCAAGCGGCAGGGCGAAAGAAACAATGAGCAGTTCTTC. This translates into CASSKRQGERNNEQFF.